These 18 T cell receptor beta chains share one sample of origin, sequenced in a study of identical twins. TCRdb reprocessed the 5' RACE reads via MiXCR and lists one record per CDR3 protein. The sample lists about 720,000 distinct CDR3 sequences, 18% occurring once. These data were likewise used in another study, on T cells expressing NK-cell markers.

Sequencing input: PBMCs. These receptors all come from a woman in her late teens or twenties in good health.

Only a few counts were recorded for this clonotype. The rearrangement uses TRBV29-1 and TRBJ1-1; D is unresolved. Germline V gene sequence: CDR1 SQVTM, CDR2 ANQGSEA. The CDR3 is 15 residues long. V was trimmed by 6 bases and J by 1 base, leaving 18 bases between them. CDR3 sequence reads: CSVAVVVFGNTEAFF. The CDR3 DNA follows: TGCAGCGTGGCGGTGGTGGTATTTGGGAACACTGAAGCTTTCTTT.

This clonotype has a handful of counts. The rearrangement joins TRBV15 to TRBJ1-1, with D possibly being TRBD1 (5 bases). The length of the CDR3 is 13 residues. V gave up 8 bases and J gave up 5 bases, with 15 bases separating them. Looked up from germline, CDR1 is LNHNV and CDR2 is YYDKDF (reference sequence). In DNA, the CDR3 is TGTGCCACCGGACCCTCAGGGCGAACTGAAGCTTTCTTT. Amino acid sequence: CATGPSGRTEAFF.

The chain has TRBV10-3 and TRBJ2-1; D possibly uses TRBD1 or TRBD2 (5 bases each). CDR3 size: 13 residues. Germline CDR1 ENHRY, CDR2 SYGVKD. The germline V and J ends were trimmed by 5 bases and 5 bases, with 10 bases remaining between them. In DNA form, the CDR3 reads TGTGCCATCAGTCGGGACGGCAACAATGAGCAGTTCTTC. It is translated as CAISRDGNNEQFF.

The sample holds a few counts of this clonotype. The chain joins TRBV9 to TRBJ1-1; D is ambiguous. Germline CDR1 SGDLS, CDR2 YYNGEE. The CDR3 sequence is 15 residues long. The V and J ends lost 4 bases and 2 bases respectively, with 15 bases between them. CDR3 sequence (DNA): TGTGCCAGCAGCATCGAGGCAGGTCAAAACACTGAAGCTTTCTTT. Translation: CASSIEAGQNTEAFF. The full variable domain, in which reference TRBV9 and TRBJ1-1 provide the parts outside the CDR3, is DSGVTQTPKHLITATGQRVTLRCSPRSGDLSVYWYQQSLDQGLQFLIQYYNGEERAKGNILERFSAQQFPDLHSELNLSSLELGDSALYFCASSIEAGQNTEAFFGQGTRLTVV.

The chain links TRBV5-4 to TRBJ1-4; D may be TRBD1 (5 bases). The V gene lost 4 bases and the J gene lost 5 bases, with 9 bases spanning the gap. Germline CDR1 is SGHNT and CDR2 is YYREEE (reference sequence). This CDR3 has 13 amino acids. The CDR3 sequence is CASSRDGNEKLFF. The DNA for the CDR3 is TGTGCCAGCAGCCGGGACGGAAATGAAAAACTGTTTTTT.

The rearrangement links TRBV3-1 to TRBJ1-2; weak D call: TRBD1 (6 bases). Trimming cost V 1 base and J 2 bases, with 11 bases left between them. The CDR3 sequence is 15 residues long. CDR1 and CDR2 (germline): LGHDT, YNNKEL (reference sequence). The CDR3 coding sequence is TGTGCCAGCAGCCAAGGAGACAGGCTAAACTATGGCTACACCTTC. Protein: CASSQGDRLNYGYTF.

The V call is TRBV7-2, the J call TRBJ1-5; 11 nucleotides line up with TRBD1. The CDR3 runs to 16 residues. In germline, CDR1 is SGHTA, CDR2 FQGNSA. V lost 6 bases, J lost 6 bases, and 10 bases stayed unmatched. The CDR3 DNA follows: TGTGCCAGCAGTCCCAAGGACAGGGGGCTTATTCAGCCCCAGCATTTT. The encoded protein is CASSPKDRGLIQPQHF.

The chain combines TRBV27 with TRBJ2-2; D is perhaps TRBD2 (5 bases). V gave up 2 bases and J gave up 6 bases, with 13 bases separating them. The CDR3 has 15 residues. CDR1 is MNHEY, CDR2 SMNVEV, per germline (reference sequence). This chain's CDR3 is CASSLGLGSAGELFF. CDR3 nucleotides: TGTGCCAGCAGTTTAGGGTTGGGGAGCGCCGGGGAGCTGTTTTTT.

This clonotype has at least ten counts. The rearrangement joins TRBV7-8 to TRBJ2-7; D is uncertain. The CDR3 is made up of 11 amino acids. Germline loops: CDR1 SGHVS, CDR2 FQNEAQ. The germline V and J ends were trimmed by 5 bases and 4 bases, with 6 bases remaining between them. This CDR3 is CASSERYEQYF. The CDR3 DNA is TGTGCCAGCAGCGAGAGGTACGAGCAGTACTTC.

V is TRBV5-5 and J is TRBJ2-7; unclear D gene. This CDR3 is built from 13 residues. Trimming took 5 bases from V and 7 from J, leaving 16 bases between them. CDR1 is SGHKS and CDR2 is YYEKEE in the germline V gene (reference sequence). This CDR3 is CASRIQLAKEQYF. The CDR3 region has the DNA TGTGCCAGCAGAATTCAGCTTGCCAAGGAGCAGTACTTC.

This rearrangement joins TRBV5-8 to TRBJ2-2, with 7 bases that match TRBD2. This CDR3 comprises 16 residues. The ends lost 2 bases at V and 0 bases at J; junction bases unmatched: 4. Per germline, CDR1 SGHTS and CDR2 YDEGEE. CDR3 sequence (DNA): TGTGCCAGCAGCTTCCCGGGAGGAGCGAACACCGGGGAGCTGTTTTTT. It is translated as CASSFPGGANTGELFF.

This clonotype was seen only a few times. Here the CDR3 reads CASTDRSTYNEQFF. Here the CDR3 DNA reads TGTGCCAGCACGGACAGGTCGACCTACAATGAGCAGTTCTTC. The chain recombines TRBV6-2 or TRBV6-3 with TRBJ2-1; 7 bases map to TRBD1. V trimming: 7 bases; J trimming: 2 bases; junction bases outside the gene matches: 5. The CDR3 covers 14 residues. Germline-derived CDR1 and CDR2 are MNHEY and SVGEGT.

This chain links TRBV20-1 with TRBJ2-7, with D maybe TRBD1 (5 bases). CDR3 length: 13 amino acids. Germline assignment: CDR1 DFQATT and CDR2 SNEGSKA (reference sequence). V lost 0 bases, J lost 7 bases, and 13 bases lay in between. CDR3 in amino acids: CSAREGLSGEQYF. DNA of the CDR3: TGCAGTGCTAGAGAGGGGCTCTCTGGGGAGCAGTACTTC.

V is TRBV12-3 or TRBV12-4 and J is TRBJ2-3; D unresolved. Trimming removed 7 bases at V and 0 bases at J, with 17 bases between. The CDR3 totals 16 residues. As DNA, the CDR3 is TGTGCCAGCAACGTCGGCCAGACCCCGAGCACAGATACGCAGTATTTT. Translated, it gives CASNVGQTPSTDTQYF.

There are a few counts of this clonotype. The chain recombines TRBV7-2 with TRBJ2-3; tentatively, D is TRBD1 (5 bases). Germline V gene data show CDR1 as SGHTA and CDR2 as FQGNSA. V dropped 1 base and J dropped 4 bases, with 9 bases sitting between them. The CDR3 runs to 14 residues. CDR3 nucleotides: TGTGCCAGCAGCTTAGTTCAGGGCCCAGATACGCAGTATTTT. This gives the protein CASSLVQGPDTQYF.

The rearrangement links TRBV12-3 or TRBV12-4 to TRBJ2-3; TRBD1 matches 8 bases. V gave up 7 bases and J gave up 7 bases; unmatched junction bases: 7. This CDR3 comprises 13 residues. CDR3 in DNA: TGTGCCAGCAACGCAGGGGGCAGGAATACGCAGTATTTT. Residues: CASNAGGRNTQYF.

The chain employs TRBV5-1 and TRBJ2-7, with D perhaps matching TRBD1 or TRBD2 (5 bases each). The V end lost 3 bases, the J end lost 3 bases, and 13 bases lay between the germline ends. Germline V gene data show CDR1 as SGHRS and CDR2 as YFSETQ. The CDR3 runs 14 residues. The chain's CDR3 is CASSSGTHDYEQYF. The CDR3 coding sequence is TGCGCCAGCAGCTCCGGGACCCACGACTACGAGCAGTACTTC.

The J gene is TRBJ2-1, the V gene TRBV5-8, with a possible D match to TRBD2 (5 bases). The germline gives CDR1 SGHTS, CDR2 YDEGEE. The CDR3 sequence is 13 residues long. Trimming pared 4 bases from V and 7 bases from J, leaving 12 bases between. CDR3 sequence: CASSTFRGNEQFF. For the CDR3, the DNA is TGTGCCAGCAGCACCTTCAGAGGGAATGAGCAGTTCTTC.